Each of the 22 T cell receptor beta chains below was sequenced from the same sample in a study of blood T cells in healthy people across ages (dated by TCRdb to between 2015 and 2017). Library preparation was by 5' RACE. TCRdb records Illumina HiSeq 2500 as the sequencer. The second PCR ran for roughly 7 to 12 cycles and used a J-beta primer mix along with a sample-barcoded 5' primer. TCRdb cleaned the public reads at Q25 with fastp, built clones with MiXCR and kept in-frame beta chains. One record per CDR3 amino acid sequence lists the most common genes and DNA. Across this sample there are approximately 880,000 distinct CDR3 sequences, with 40% to 60% seen only once. The top ten hold under 15% of the sample. Sequences were obtained from blood. Every receptor here comes from a man in his thirties or forties in good health.

The gene calls are TRBV9 and TRBJ2-5; TRBD1 aligns across 7 bases. With V trimmed by 7 bases and J by 11 bases, 20 bases remained unmatched. CDR3 length: 15 residues. Germline V gives CDR1 SGDLS, CDR2 YYNGEE. In DNA form, the CDR3 reads TGTGCCAGCTCAGGGGGACGAGGGTCCTACAATGAGCAGTACTTC. This codes for CASSGGRGSYNEQYF.

The V and J genes are TRBV6-6 and TRBJ2-7; no clear D gene. The germline V and J ends were trimmed by 4 bases and 2 bases, with 9 bases remaining between them. The CDR3 contains 13 residues. Germline V CDR1 and CDR2: MNHNY, SVGAGI (reference sequence). This CDR3 is CASSSPSTYEQYF. The DNA of the CDR3 is TGTGCCAGCAGTTCCCCGTCGACCTACGAGCAGTACTTC.

The V gene is TRBV10-3, the J gene TRBJ1-5, with D tentatively TRBD1 (6 bases). There are 13 residues in the CDR3. Between the trimmed V and J ends, which lost 6 bases and 3 bases, there was a span of 9 bases. The germline CDR1 and CDR2 sequences are ENHRY and SYGVKD. CDR3: CAIREGDNQPQHF. CDR3 sequence (DNA): TGTGCCATCAGGGAGGGGGACAATCAGCCCCAGCATTTT.

This chain uses TRBV7-2 with TRBJ2-7; maybe TRBD2 (5 bases). The CDR3 runs 15 residues. Germline V gene lookup returns CDR1 SGHTA and CDR2 FQGNSA. V was trimmed by 2 bases and J by 2 bases, leaving 13 bases between them. The CDR3 here is CASSLFADGTYEQYF. CDR3 sequence (DNA): TGTGCCAGCAGCTTATTCGCCGACGGGACCTACGAGCAGTACTTC.

The V call is TRBV7-9, the J call TRBJ2-5; maybe TRBD1 (6 bases). This CDR3 contains 16 residues. Germline V gene sequence: CDR1 SEHNR, CDR2 FQNEAQ (reference sequence). Trimming cost V 1 base and J 11 bases, with 23 bases left between them. In nucleotides, the CDR3 is TGTGCCAGCAGCTTAGTGATGGCTAGAGGGGACAATGAGCAGTACTTC. Translating gives CASSLVMARGDNEQYF. The full variable domain, rest sourced from reference TRBV7-9 and TRBJ2-5, is DTGVSQNPRHKITKRGQNVTFRCDPISEHNRLYWYRQTLGQGPEFLTYFQNEAQLEKSRLLSDRFSAERPKGSFSTLEIQRTEQGDSAMYLCASSLVMARGDNEQYFGPGTRLLVL.

V is TRBV7-2 and J is TRBJ2-3, with D possibly TRBD1 on 5 matching bases. There are 15 residues in the CDR3. CDR1 is SGHTA, CDR2 FQGNSA, per germline. V lost 2 bases and J 0 bases, leaving 9 bases between the germline ends. The CDR3 DNA reads TGTGCCAGCAGCTTACAGGGTTTGAGCACAGATACGCAGTATTTT. Its protein product is CASSLQGLSTDTQYF.

The V gene is TRBV20-1, the J gene TRBJ2-7, with D unclear. The CDR3 consists of 14 residues. Trimming pared 5 bases from V and 4 bases from J, leaving 18 bases between. Germline lookup yields CDR1 DFQATT and CDR2 SNEGSKA (reference sequence). DNA of the CDR3: TGCAGTGCTCCCGCGCTTGGTGGCCCATACGAGCAGTACTTC. Its protein is CSAPALGGPYEQYF.

This clonotype has just a few counts. Given a much more abundant clone one base away, this may be a read error. The chain is built from TRBV5-1 and TRBJ2-5; a possible D gene is TRBD2 (6 bases). There are 15 residues in the CDR3. From germline, CDR1 is SGHRS and CDR2 YFSETQ. The V end lost 3 bases, the J end lost 5 bases, and 17 bases lay between the germline ends. Written as DNA, the CDR3 is TGCGCCAGCAGCTGGGTGACTAGACGTGGGGAGACCCAGTACTTC. As protein: CASSWVTRRGETQYF.

V gene TRBV28 combines with J gene TRBJ1-6, with TRBD1 identical over 9 bases. J gave up 6 bases and V 6 bases, and 6 bases lay outside the gene matches. This CDR3 contains 15 residues. The germline V gene encodes CDR1 MDHEN and CDR2 SYDVKM. The CDR3 DNA follows: TGTGCCAGCAGCCTGGGACAGGGCTTTAATTCACCCCTCCACTTT. It specifies CASSLGQGFNSPLHF.

For this clonotype: A much more abundant neighbour one base away suggests this may be a read error. This sequence joins TRBV7-2 and TRBJ2-3; 7 nucleotides line up with TRBD2. The V gene end was trimmed by 2 bases and the J gene end by 2 bases; junction bases not matched to a gene: 7. The CDR3 sequence is 16 residues long. CDR1 and CDR2 (germline): SGHTA, FQGNSA. CDR3 nucleotide sequence: TGTGCCAGCAGCTTAACTGGCGGGGGTGTCACAGATACGCAGTATTTT. It is translated as CASSLTGGGVTDTQYF.

The gene calls are TRBV2 and TRBJ1-6, with unresolved D. Per germline, CDR1 SNHLY and CDR2 FYNNEI. Trimming shortened V by 5 bases and J by 5 bases, and 10 bases separated the two germline ends. The CDR3 is 14 amino acids. CDR3 loop: CASSLGSNNSPLHF. The DNA of the CDR3 is TGTGCCAGCAGTTTGGGCAGTAATAATTCACCCCTCCACTTT.

The rearrangement joins TRBV3-1 to TRBJ2-7; TRBD1 might be the D (5 bases). The closer fit of TRBJ2-5 to the DNA end suggests the J call may be wrong. The CDR3 spans 15 residues. CDR1 is LGHDT, CDR2 YNNKEL, per germline (reference sequence). The CDR3 nucleotides read TGTGCCAGCAGCCGTCCCCAGGGAATCGGTGAGACCCAGTACTTC. This sequence encodes CASSRPQGIGETQYF.

The chain couples TRBV21-1 to TRBJ2-6; the listed D gene, TRBD1, was not tested against the DNA. TRBV21-1 is a recognized pseudogene. The CDR3 contains 18 residues. CDR3 in amino acids: CASSKVCREPSGANVLTF. CDR3 coding DNA: TGTGCCAGCAGCAAAGTCTGCAGGGAACCAAGTGGGGCCAACGTCCTGACTTTC.

The chain uses TRBV27 and TRBJ1-4, with a weak D call TRBD1 (5 bases). CDR3 length: 14 amino acids. From germline, CDR1 is MNHEY and CDR2 SMNVEV (reference sequence). Trimming took off 2 bases at V and 7 bases at J, with 11 bases between the two ends. This CDR3 is CASSLRGEGEKLFF. CDR3 in DNA: TGTGCCAGCAGTTTACGAGGGGAGGGTGAAAAACTGTTTTTT.

This clonotype was counted between two and nine times. The chain links TRBV29-1 to TRBJ2-7; perhaps TRBD2 as D (6 bases). This CDR3 has 15 amino acids. Germline CDR1 and CDR2: SQVTM and ANQGSEA. Trimming shortened V by 0 bases and J by 6 bases, and 18 bases separated the two germline ends. The CDR3 DNA sequence: TGCAGCGTTGAAGATCTTGGGGGGTTCTCCGGCGAGCAGTACTTC. Translating gives CSVEDLGGFSGEQYF.

The table lists this clonotype with a few counts. The rearrangement links TRBV4-1 to TRBJ2-4; D might be TRBD1 (5 bases). CDR3 length: 19 residues. Trimming cost V 3 bases and J 3 bases, with 24 bases left between them. Germline V gene lookup returns CDR1 MGHRA and CDR2 YSYEKL. CDR3: CASSHPTDLIQEDKNIQYF. The CDR3 nucleotides read TGCGCCAGCAGCCACCCGACAGACTTGATCCAAGAAGACAAAAACATTCAGTACTTC.

The chain has TRBV12-3 or TRBV12-4 and TRBJ1-6; 7 nucleotides line up with TRBD1. V shed 7 bases, J shed 7 bases, and the junction held 10 bases outside the gene matches. The CDR3 is made up of 15 amino acids. The CDR3 loop is CASTPDGTVNSPLHF. The CDR3 DNA sequence: TGTGCCAGCACCCCTGACGGGACAGTCAATTCACCCCTCCACTTT.

Regarding this clonotype: This sequence may be a read error, since a much larger clone differs from it by one base. V gene TRBV12-3 or TRBV12-4 combines with J gene TRBJ2-7, with unresolved D. The CDR3 runs 16 residues. V shed 3 bases and J shed 7 bases, with 22 bases lying between them. For the CDR3, the DNA is TGTGCCAGCAGTTTCGGTGCGCTAGTACCTAACAATGAGCAGTACTTC. This encodes CASSFGALVPNNEQYF.

V and J are TRBV6-1 and TRBJ2-3; 10 bases agree with TRBD2. The V gene end was trimmed by 7 bases and the J gene end by 0 bases; junction bases not matched to a gene: 7. Germline CDR1 is MNHNS and CDR2 is SASEGT. The CDR3 length is 16 residues. The CDR3 region has the DNA TGTGCCAGCACTACTCTAGCGGGGGCTAGCACAGATACGCAGTATTTT. Residues: CASTTLAGASTDTQYF.

The chain couples TRBV20-1 to TRBJ2-1, with D possibly being TRBD1 or TRBD2 (6 bases each). V lost 7 bases and J 4 bases, leaving 20 bases between the germline ends. CDR3 size: 15 residues. The germline V gene has CDR1 DFQATT and CDR2 SNEGSKA (reference sequence). The CDR3 here is CSDRRLSGAYNEQFF. CDR3 coding DNA: TGCAGTGATAGGCGACTATCGGGGGCTTACAATGAGCAGTTCTTC.

J is TRBJ2-6 and V is TRBV25-1; TRBD2 is a possible D gene (5 bases). This CDR3 comprises 17 residues. V lost 5 bases, J lost 2 bases, and 16 bases lay in between. CDR1 and CDR2 (germline): MGHDK, SYGVNS. The CDR3 DNA is TGTGCCAGCAGTCCCATAGGGAGAGGAACTGGGGCCAACGTCCTGACTTTC. This sequence encodes CASSPIGRGTGANVLTF.

This chain uses TRBV7-2 with TRBJ1-6; D not certain. In germline, CDR1 is SGHTA, CDR2 FQGNSA. V lost 5 bases, J lost 7 bases, and 21 bases lay in between. This CDR3 has 17 amino acids. This CDR3 is CASSPRTVYNQNSPLHF. CDR3 nucleotides: TGTGCCAGCAGCCCCAGGACTGTTTACAATCAGAATTCACCCCTCCACTTT.